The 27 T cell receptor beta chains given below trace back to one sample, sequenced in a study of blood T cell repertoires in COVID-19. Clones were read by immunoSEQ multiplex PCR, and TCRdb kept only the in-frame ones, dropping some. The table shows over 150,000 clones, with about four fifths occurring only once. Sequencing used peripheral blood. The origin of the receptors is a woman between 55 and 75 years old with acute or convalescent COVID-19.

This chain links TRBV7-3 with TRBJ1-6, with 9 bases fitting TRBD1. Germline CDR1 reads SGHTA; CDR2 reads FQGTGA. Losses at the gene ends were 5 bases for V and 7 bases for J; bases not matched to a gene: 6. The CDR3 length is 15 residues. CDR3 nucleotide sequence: TGTGCCAGCAGCCCCCGACAGGGGGAGAATTCACCCCTCCACTTT. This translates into CASSPRQGENSPLHF. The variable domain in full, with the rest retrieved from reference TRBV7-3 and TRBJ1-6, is GAGVSQTPSNKVTEKGKYVELRCDPISGHTALYWYRQSLGQGPEFLIYFQGTGAADDSGLPNDRFFAVRPEGSVSTLKIQRTERGDSAVYLCASSPRQGENSPLHFGNGTRLTVT.

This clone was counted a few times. This CDR3 reads CASSQAGGVTYNEQFF. The DNA of the CDR3 is TGTGCCAGCAGCCAAGCCGGGGGGGTTACCTACAATGAGCAGTTCTTC. The chain joins TRBV14 to TRBJ2-1, with TRBD2 matching 8 bases. V lost 1 base and J lost 2; bases outside the gene matches: 4. The CDR3 is made up of 16 amino acids. Germline CDR1 is SGHDN and CDR2 is FVKESK.

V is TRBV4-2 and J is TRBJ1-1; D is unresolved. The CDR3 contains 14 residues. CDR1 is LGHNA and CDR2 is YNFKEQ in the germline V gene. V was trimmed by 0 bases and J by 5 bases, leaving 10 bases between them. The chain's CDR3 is CASSQDSGKTEAFF. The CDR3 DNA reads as TGTGCCAGCAGCCAAGATTCGGGGAAGACTGAAGCTTTCTTT.

In DNA, the CDR3 is TGTGCCAGCAGCCCCTGGGGACAGGGTGTACAGCCCCAGCATTTT. It codes for CASSPWGQGVQPQHF. V gene TRBV7-9 combines with J gene TRBJ1-5; 9 bases match TRBD1. From germline, CDR1 is SEHNR and CDR2 FQNEAQ (reference sequence). V was clipped by 5 bases and J by 7 bases; unmatched bases: 9. The CDR3 totals 15 residues.

The CDR3 loop reads CASSEVGTALNYGYTF. The CDR3, as DNA: TGTGCCAGCAGTGAAGTAGGGACAGCACTAAACTATGGCTACACCTTC. This rearrangement joins TRBV6-1 to TRBJ1-2; TRBD1 aligns across 7 bases. V shed 1 base and J 2 bases; nucleotides not matched to a gene: 7. The length of the CDR3 is 16 residues. Germline lookup yields CDR1 MNHNS and CDR2 SASEGT.

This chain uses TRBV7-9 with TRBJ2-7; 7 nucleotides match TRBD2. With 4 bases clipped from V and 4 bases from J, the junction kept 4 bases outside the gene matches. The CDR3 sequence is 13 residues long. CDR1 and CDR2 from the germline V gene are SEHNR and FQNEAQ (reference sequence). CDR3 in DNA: TGTGCCAGCAGCTCCTGGGGGGGGTACGAGCAGTACTTC. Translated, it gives CASSSWGGYEQYF.

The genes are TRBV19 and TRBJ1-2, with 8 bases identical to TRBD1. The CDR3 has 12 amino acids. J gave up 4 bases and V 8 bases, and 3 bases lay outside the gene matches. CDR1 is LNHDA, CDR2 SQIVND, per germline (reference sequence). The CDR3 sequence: CASDRGGYGYTF. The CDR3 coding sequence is TGTGCCAGTGACAGGGGCGGCTATGGCTACACCTTC.

The CDR3 nucleotides read TGTGCCAGCAGTGTCAGGAACACTGAAGCTTTCTTT. Protein: CASSVRNTEAFF. This sequence joins TRBV6-6 and TRBJ1-1; the D is unclear. The CDR3 sequence is 12 residues long. Germline V lookup: CDR1 MNHNY, CDR2 SVGAGI (reference sequence). The V and J ends lost 5 bases and 1 base respectively, with 5 bases between them.

The DNA of the CDR3 is TGTGCCAGCAGTGAGCGGACAGCTGAGCAGTTCTTC. This translates into CASSERTAEQFF. V usage is TRBV2 and J usage is TRBJ2-1, with D possibly TRBD1 on 6 matching bases. In germline, CDR1 is SNHLY, CDR2 FYNNEI. The CDR3 is 12 residues long. V lost 3 bases, J lost 9 bases, and 9 bases lay in between.

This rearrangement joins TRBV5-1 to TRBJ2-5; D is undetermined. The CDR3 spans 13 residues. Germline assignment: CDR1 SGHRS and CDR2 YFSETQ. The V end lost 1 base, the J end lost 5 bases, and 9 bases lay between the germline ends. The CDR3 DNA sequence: TGCGCCAGCAGCTTGATCCCTTCGGAGACCCAGTACTTC. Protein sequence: CASSLIPSETQYF.

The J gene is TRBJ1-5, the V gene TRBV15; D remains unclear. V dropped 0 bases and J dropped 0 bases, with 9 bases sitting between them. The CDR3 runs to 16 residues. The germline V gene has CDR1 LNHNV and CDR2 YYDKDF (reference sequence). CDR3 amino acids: CATSREGLDSNQPQHF. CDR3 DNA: TGTGCCACCAGCAGAGAGGGCCTCGATAGCAATCAGCCCCAGCATTTT.

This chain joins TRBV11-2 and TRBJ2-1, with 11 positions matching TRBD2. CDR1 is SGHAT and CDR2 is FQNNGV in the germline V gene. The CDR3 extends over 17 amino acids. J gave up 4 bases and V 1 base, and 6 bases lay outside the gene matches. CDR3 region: CASSLVVSSGGYNEQFF. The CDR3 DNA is TGTGCCAGCAGCTTAGTGGTGTCTAGCGGGGGGTACAATGAGCAGTTCTTC.

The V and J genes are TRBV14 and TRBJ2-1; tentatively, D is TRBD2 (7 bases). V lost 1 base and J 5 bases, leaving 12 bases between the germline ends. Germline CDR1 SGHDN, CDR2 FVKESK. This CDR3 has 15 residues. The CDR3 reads CASSQVGGANNEQFF. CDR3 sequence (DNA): TGTGCCAGCAGCCAAGTTGGGGGGGCCAACAATGAGCAGTTCTTC.

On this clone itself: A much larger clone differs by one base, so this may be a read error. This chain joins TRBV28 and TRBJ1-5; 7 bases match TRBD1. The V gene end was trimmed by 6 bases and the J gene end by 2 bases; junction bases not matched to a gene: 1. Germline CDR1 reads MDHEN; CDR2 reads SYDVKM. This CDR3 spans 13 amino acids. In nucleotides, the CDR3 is TGTGCCAGCAGAACAGGGGGCAATCAGCCCCAGCATTTT. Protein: CASRTGGNQPQHF. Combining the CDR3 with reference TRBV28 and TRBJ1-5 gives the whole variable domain DVKVTQSSRYLVKRTGEKVFLECVQDMDHENMFWYRQDPGLGLRLIYFSYDVKMKEKGDIPEGYSVSREKKERFSLILESASTNQTSMYLCASRTGGNQPQHFGDGTRLSIL.

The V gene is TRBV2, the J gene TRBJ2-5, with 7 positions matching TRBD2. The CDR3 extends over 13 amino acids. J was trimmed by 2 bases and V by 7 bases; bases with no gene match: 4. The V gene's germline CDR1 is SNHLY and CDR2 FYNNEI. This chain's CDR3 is CASTRTRQETQYF. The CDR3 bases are TGTGCCAGCACCAGGACTAGACAAGAGACCCAGTACTTC.

The CDR3 region has the DNA TGTGCCAGCAGGGTGGGACAGGGGATACTGAGTGAGCAGTTCTTC. Translating gives CASRVGQGILSEQFF. V gene TRBV6-5 combines with J gene TRBJ2-1; 10 bases map to TRBD1. Trimming removed 6 bases from V and 9 bases from J; junction bases left unmatched: 11. Germline values: CDR1 MNHEY, CDR2 SVGAGI. The CDR3 has 15 amino acids.

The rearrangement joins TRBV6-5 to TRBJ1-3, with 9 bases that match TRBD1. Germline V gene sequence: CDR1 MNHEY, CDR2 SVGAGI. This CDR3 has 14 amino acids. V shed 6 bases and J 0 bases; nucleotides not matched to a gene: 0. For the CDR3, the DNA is TGTGCCAGCAGGGGACAGGGCTCTGGAAACACCATATATTTT. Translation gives CASRGQGSGNTIYF.

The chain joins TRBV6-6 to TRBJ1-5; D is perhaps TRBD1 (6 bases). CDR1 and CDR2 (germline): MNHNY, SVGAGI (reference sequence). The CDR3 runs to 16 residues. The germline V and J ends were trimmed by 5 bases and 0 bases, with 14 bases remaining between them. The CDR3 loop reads CASSLGQYYSNQPQHF. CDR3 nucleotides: TGTGCCAGCAGTCTTGGACAGTATTATAGCAATCAGCCCCAGCATTTT.

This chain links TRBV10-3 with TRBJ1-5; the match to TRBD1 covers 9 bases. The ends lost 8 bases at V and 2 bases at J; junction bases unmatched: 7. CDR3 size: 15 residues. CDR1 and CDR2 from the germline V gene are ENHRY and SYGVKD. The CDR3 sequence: CAIAGTGLGNQPQHF. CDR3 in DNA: TGTGCCATCGCCGGGACAGGGCTGGGCAATCAGCCCCAGCATTTT.

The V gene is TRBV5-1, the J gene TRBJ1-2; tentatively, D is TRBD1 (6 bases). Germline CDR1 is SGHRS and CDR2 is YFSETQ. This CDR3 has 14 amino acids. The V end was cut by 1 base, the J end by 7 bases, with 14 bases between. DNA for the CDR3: TGCGCCAGCAGCTTGACTGGGGGCGCACGTGGCTACACCTTC. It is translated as CASSLTGGARGYTF.

CDR3 coding DNA: TGTGCCAGCAGCTTAGGATCAGGGGTTCAGCCCCAGCATTTT. Protein product: CASSLGSGVQPQHF. The chain is built from TRBV7-9 and TRBJ1-5; D might be TRBD1 (6 bases). This CDR3 contains 14 residues. Trimming left V 1 base short and J 6 bases short, with 10 bases between. Germline V CDR1 and CDR2: SEHNR, FQNEAQ (reference sequence).

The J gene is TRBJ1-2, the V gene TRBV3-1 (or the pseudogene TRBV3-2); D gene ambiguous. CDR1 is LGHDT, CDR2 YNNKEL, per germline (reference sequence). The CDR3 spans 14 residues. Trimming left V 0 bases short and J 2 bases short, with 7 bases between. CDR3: CASSQDSANYGYTF. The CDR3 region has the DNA TGTGCCAGCAGCCAAGATTCAGCGAACTATGGCTACACCTTC.

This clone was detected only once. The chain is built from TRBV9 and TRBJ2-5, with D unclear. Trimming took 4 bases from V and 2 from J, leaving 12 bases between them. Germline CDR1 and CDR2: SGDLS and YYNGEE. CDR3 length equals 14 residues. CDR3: CASSTRVSQETQYF. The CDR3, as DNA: TGTGCCAGCAGCACCCGGGTTTCGCAAGAGACCCAGTACTTC.

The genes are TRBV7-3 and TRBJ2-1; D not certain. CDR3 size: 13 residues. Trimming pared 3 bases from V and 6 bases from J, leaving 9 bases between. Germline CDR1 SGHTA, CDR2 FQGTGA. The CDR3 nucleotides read TGTGCCAGCAGCTTGGGCGACGGCAATGAGCAGTTCTTC. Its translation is CASSLGDGNEQFF.

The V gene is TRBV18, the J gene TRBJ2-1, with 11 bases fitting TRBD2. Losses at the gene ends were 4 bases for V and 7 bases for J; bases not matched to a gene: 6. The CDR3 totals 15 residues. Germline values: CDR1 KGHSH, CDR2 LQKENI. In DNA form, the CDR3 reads TGTGCCAGCTCACAAGGGACTAGCGGTTGGAATGAGCAGTTCTTC. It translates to CASSQGTSGWNEQFF.

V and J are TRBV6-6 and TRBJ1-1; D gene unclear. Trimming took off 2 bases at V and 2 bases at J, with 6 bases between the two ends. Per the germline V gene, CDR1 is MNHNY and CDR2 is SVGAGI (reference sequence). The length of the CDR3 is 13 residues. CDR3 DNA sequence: TGTGCCAGCAGTTACATTCCTAACACTGAAGCTTTCTTT. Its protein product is CASSYIPNTEAFF.

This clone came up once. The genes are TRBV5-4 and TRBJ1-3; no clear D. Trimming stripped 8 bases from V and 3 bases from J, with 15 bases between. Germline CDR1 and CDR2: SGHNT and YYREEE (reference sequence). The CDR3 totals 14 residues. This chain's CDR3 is CARGDVFGGNTIYF. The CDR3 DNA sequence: TGTGCCAGGGGAGACGTCTTCGGTGGAAACACCATATATTTT.